The rows below give T cell receptor beta chains drawn from one sample of a study of molecular identifiers for immune sequencing clone quantification. From the PCR reads, TCRdb called clonotypes with MiXCR, one entry per CDR3 protein. The table lists a few hundred thousand distinct CDR3 sequences, 24% of them singletons. The sample taken for sequencing was naive CD8+ T cells from blood, with Jurkat cell RNA spiked in. These TCRs come from a human donor in good health. Some libraries in this study had Jurkat cell RNA spiked in. Both conserved end residues are part of each CDR3. The D gene is left open where the match is weak. The listing skips clone size in some rows; elsewhere it reads once, few, many or a size class.

clone_size,j_call,v_call,d_call,cdr3_aa,cdr3_nt
NA,TRBJ2-3,TRBV4-1,TRBD2,CASKDGASGGIDTRYF,TGCGCCAGCAAAGACGGGGCTAGCGGGGGTATAGATACGCGGTATTTT
NA,TRBJ1-1,TRBV19,TRBD1,CASSMDRGSLDFF,TGTGCCAGTAGTATGGACAGGGGATCTTTGGACTTCTTT
few,TRBJ1-1,TRBV7-6,NA,CASSPGLGLNTEAFF,TGTGCCAGCAGCCCCGGCCTGGGGTTGAACACTGAAGCTTTCTTT
many,TRBJ2-7,TRBV20-1,NA,CSARPDPGPAYEQYF,TGCAGTGCTCGGCCCGACCCGGGCCCAGCCTACGAGCAGTACTTC
many,TRBJ1-6,TRBV5-4,TRBD1,CASSLRGHIVTGSPLHF,TGTGCCAGCAGCTTGAGAGGCCACATTGTGACAGGGTCACCCCTCCACTTT
few,TRBJ1-4,TRBV27,NA,CASSSNTDSLLGLFF,TGTGCCAGCAGTTCCAACACGGACAGTCTATTGGGACTGTTTTTT
many,TRBJ2-7,TRBV29-1,NA,CSVQGYEQYF,TGCAGCGTCCAGGGGTACGAGCAGTACTTC
few,TRBJ2-2,TRBV24-1,NA,CATSDQGTGELFF,TGTGCCACCAGTGATCAGGGAACCGGGGAGCTGTTTTTT
once,TRBJ2-3,TRBV12-3/TRBV12-4,NA,CTSSSSGAVATDTQYF,TGTACCAGCAGCTCGTCCGGGGCTGTAGCTACAGATACGCAGTATTTT
many,TRBJ1-1,TRBV30,NA,CAWSVGAGDQVAFF,TGTGCCTGGAGTGTAGGGGCAGGGGATCAGGTAGCTTTCTTT
NA,TRBJ2-6,TRBV25-1,TRBD2,CASSEWAGVSGANVLTF,TGTGCCAGCAGTGAATGGGCGGGGGTGAGCGGGGCCAACGTCCTGACTTTC
few,TRBJ2-3,TRBV2,NA,CASSEAVKYTDTQYF,TGTGCCAGCAGTGAAGCGGTTAAGTACACAGATACGCAGTATTTT
many,TRBJ1-1,TRBV5-1,NA,CASRERTGANTEAFF,TGCGCCAGCAGAGAACGGACGGGAGCGAACACTGAAGCTTTCTTT
NA,TRBJ2-3,TRBV7-6,NA,CASSLSGADTDTQYF,TGTGCCAGCAGCTTATCCGGCGCCGACACAGATACGCAGTATTTT
many,TRBJ1-5,TRBV12-3/TRBV12-4,NA,CASSLGQAINQPQHF,TGTGCCAGCAGTTTAGGGCAGGCGATCAATCAGCCCCAGCATTTT
many,TRBJ2-1,TRBV30,NA,CAWTRANYNEQFF,TGTGCCTGGACCCGAGCAAACTACAATGAGCAGTTCTTC
few,TRBJ2-7,TRBV27,TRBD1,CASTTGGRAEQYF,TGTGCCAGCACGACAGGGGGCCGCGCCGAGCAGTACTTC
few,TRBJ2-7,TRBV5-6,NA,CANSLDGLDYEQYF,TGTGCCAACAGCTTGGACGGGCTCGACTACGAGCAGTACTTC
few,TRBJ2-3,TRBV12-3/TRBV12-4,TRBD2,CASSFASGGADTQYF,TGTGCCAGCAGTTTCGCTAGCGGGGGGGCAGATACGCAGTATTTT
many,TRBJ2-7,TRBV6-5,TRBD1,CASSPGQGAARQYF,TGTGCCAGCTCACCGGGACAGGGGGCGGCGAGGCAGTACTTC
many,TRBJ2-7,TRBV27,NA,CASSLRGGYEQYF,TGTGCCAGCAGTTTAAGGGGCGGCTACGAGCAGTACTTC
NA,TRBJ2-5,TRBV12-3/TRBV12-4,NA,CASSRDGFTQYF,TGTGCCAGCAGTCGAGACGGTTTTACCCAGTACTTC
many,TRBJ2-5,TRBV29-1,NA,CSVEPGNGETQYF,TGCAGCGTTGAACCGGGGAATGGAGAGACCCAGTACTTC
few,TRBJ2-4,TRBV2,NA,CASSDEANIQYF,TGTGCCAGCAGTGATGAGGCTAACATTCAGTACTTC
NA,TRBJ2-1,TRBV27,TRBD2,CASKIAGGTYNEQFF,TGTGCCAGCAAAATAGCGGGGGGGACCTACAATGAGCAGTTCTTC
NA,TRBJ2-7,TRBV7-2,NA,CASSLPSTRRNEQYF,TGTGCCAGCAGCTTACCCTCGACCCGGCGGAACGAGCAGTACTTC
few,TRBJ1-1,TRBV19,NA,CASTTYLPYGGTEAFF,TGTGCCAGTACCACATATCTCCCGTATGGGGGGACTGAAGCTTTCTTT
NA,TRBJ2-3,TRBV7-9,TRBD1,CASSSTGTGYTDTQYF,TGTGCCAGCAGCTCGACCGGGACAGGGTACACAGATACGCAGTATTTT
NA,TRBJ2-5,TRBV9,NA,CASSATGTLLETQYF,TGTGCCAGCAGCGCGACCGGGACACTGCTAGAGACCCAGTACTTC
once,TRBJ2-2,TRBV6-5,TRBD1,CASSLGTAKNTGELFF,TGTGCCAGCAGCCTAGGGACAGCTAAGAACACCGGGGAGCTGTTTTTT
few,TRBJ2-7,TRBV6-2/TRBV6-3,TRBD1,CASSTDRAPFYEQYF,TGTGCCAGCAGTACGGACAGGGCCCCCTTTTACGAGCAGTACTTC
few,TRBJ2-5,TRBV29-1,TRBD1,CSVEDPIDGTGLKTSQETQYF,TGCAGCGTTGAAGATCCAATCGACGGGACAGGGTTAAAGACCTCCCAGGAGACCCAGTACTTC
many,TRBJ2-7,TRBV6-6,NA,CASSNPGATYEQYF,TGTGCCAGCAGTAACCCCGGGGCCACCTACGAGCAGTACTTC
many,TRBJ2-1,TRBV7-8,NA,CASSVRTSHTVEQFF,TGTGCCAGCAGCGTTCGGACTTCTCATACAGTGGAGCAGTTCTTC
NA,TRBJ2-6,TRBV5-1,NA,CASSSGPGAGTSGANVLTF,TGCGCCAGCAGCTCGGGTCCTGGCGCAGGGACCTCTGGGGCCAACGTCCTGACCTTC
many,TRBJ2-5,TRBV9,NA,CASSDTQETQYF,TGTGCCAGCAGCGACACCCAAGAGACCCAGTACTTC
few,TRBJ2-4,TRBV3-1,NA,CASSQEQGRKNIQYF,TGTGCCAGCAGCCAAGAGCAGGGGAGGAAAAACATTCAGTACTTC
NA,TRBJ1-1,TRBV7-9,TRBD1,CASSPRDRVEAFF,TGTGCCAGCAGCCCGAGGGACAGGGTAGAAGCTTTCTTT
many,TRBJ2-7,TRBV13,TRBD2,CASSLGLAKHEQYF,TGTGCCAGCAGCCTGGGACTAGCGAAGCACGAGCAGTACTTC
NA,TRBJ1-4,TRBV27,NA,CASSSEGNNEKLFF,TGTGCCAGCAGTTCGGAGGGAAATAATGAAAAACTGTTTTTT
few,TRBJ2-2,TRBV20-1,TRBD2,CSASGALATNTGELFF,TGCAGTGCTAGCGGGGCACTAGCGACGAACACCGGGGAGCTGTTTTTT